These 15 T cell receptor beta chains came from one sample sequenced in a study of cytomegalovirus exposure and HLA in healthy donors. Primers for the PCR totalled 60 Vbeta and 13 Jbeta. The method was immunoSEQ multiplex PCR; TCRdb's version includes in-frame clones alone and lacks a portion of them. The sample comprises roughly 160,000 clones, 80% to 90% of which are singletons, and approximately 8.5% rests with the top ten. Sequenced sample: PBMCs. The receptors were gathered from a man younger than 35 in good health and CMV-seropositive.

This rearrangement joins TRBV30 to TRBJ2-5, with D tentatively TRBD2 (5 bases). CDR1 and CDR2 (germline): GTSNPN, SVGIG (reference sequence). The V end lost 3 bases, the J end lost 4 bases, and 12 bases lay between the germline ends. The CDR3 runs to 13 residues. As DNA, the CDR3 is TGTGCCTGGAGAACTTCCGGGGTAGAGACCCAGTACTTC. As protein: CAWRTSGVETQYF.

The rearrangement links TRBV5-6 to TRBJ1-1, with D maybe TRBD1 (5 bases). CDR1 SGHDT and CDR2 YYEEEE come from the germline V gene. V was cut by 4 bases and J by 1 base, with 11 bases left in between. This CDR3 contains 14 residues. The CDR3 sequence is CASSHARGNTEAFF. CDR3 sequence (DNA): TGTGCCAGCAGCCACGCTAGGGGGAACACTGAAGCTTTCTTT.

This clone was recorded once. The chain links TRBV11-2 to TRBJ1-1, with D perhaps matching TRBD1 (5 bases). The CDR3 extends over 12 amino acids. Per the germline V gene, CDR1 is SGHAT and CDR2 is FQNNGV. Trimming took 6 bases from V and 6 from J, leaving 11 bases between them. CDR3 DNA: TGTGCCAGCAGGTTGACAGAATCTGAAGCTTTCTTT. This codes for CASRLTESEAFF. Based on the CDR3 plus reference TRBV11-2 and TRBJ1-1, the full variable domain is EAGVAQSPRYKIIEKRQSVAFWCNPISGHATLYWYQQILGQGPKLLIQFQNNGVVDDSQLPKDRFSAERLKGVDSTLKIQPAKLEDSAVYLCASRLTESEAFFGQGTRLTVV.

This chain uses TRBV28 with TRBJ2-7, with 9 positions matching TRBD2. This CDR3 contains 14 residues. Unmatched junction bases numbered 4, after V lost 5 bases and J lost 2 bases. The germline CDR1 and CDR2 sequences are MDHEN and SYDVKM. The CDR3 here is CASSLSGGPYEQYF. The CDR3 DNA follows: TGTGCCAGCAGTCTTAGCGGGGGACCCTACGAGCAGTACTTC. Full variable domain (missing parts from reference TRBV28 and TRBJ2-7): DVKVTQSSRYLVKRTGEKVFLECVQDMDHENMFWYRQDPGLGLRLIYFSYDVKMKEKGDIPEGYSVSREKKERFSLILESASTNQTSMYLCASSLSGGPYEQYFGPGTRLTVT.

The chain carries TRBV27 and TRBJ2-3, with 8 bases lining up with TRBD2. CDR3 length: 13 residues. CDR1 is MNHEY and CDR2 is SMNVEV in the germline V gene (reference sequence). Losses at the gene ends were 6 bases for V and 3 bases for J; bases not matched to a gene: 2. CDR3 DNA: TGTGCCAGCAGCGGGGGGGGGACAGATACGCAGTATTTT. This codes for CASSGGGTDTQYF.

The V call is TRBV7-6, the J call TRBJ1-3; D ambiguous. The V and J ends lost 1 base and 4 bases respectively, with 11 bases between them. The CDR3 has 15 residues. CDR1 is SGHVS, CDR2 FNYEAQ, per germline. The chain's CDR3 is CASSLGRRPGNTIYF. CDR3 nucleotides: TGTGCCAGCAGCTTAGGCCGGAGGCCCGGAAACACCATATATTTT.

The chain has TRBV19 and TRBJ2-6; tentative D call: TRBD1 (5 bases). Trimming took 1 base from V and 0 from J, leaving 16 bases between them. Germline CDR1 reads LNHDA; CDR2 reads SQIVND (reference sequence). The CDR3 is made up of 19 amino acids. The CDR3 spells CASSIGPARAASGANVLTF. The DNA of the CDR3 is TGTGCCAGTAGTATAGGCCCAGCCAGGGCGGCCTCTGGGGCCAACGTCCTGACTTTC.

V usage is TRBV5-1 and J usage is TRBJ2-5, with D unclear. From germline, CDR1 is SGHRS and CDR2 YFSETQ. V lost 0 bases to trimming and J lost 2 bases, with 8 bases between them. This CDR3 region has 14 residues. In nucleotides, the CDR3 is TGCGCCAGCAGCTTGGATGCGGTACAAGAGACCCAGTACTTC. Translating it yields CASSLDAVQETQYF.

V and J are TRBV18 and TRBJ2-7; no reliable D call. The CDR3 loop spans 15 amino acids. V was clipped by 3 bases and J by 2 bases, with 14 bases between them. Germline values: CDR1 KGHSH, CDR2 LQKENI. The CDR3 loop reads CASSPSGSVPYEQYF. The CDR3 DNA follows: TGTGCCAGCTCACCCTCTGGTTCAGTCCCCTACGAGCAGTACTTC.

The chain uses TRBV9 and TRBJ2-2; 7 nucleotides match TRBD1. V shed 5 bases and J 1 base; nucleotides not matched to a gene: 8. Germline CDR1 SGDLS, CDR2 YYNGEE. The length of the CDR3 is 16 residues. CDR3 in amino acids: CASSRDSLLNTGELFF. The CDR3 nucleotides read TGTGCCAGCAGTAGGGACAGCTTATTGAACACCGGGGAGCTGTTTTTT.

The V gene is TRBV27, the J gene TRBJ2-1, with 9 positions matching TRBD2. V was pared by 4 bases and J by 6 bases, with 7 bases of the junction left unmatched. Germline-derived CDR1 and CDR2 are MNHEY and SMNVEV (reference sequence). The CDR3 contains 15 residues. The chain's CDR3 is CASSSRAGGFNEQFF. CDR3 DNA: TGTGCCAGCAGTTCCCGAGCGGGGGGCTTCAATGAGCAGTTCTTC.

This chain uses TRBV18 with TRBJ2-5; a weak D match, TRBD1 (5 bases). The end of the DNA aligns better with TRBJ2-7, so the J call may be wrong. From germline, CDR1 is KGHSH and CDR2 LQKENI. The CDR3 is 14 residues long. The CDR3 DNA is TGTGCCAGCTCACCATCAGGGAACGGTTACGAGCAGTACTTC. It is translated as CASSPSGNGYEQYF.

This sequence joins TRBV6-6 and TRBJ2-3; TRBD1 might be the D (5 bases). The CDR3 spans 14 residues. CDR1 is MNHNY and CDR2 is SVGAGI in the germline V gene (reference sequence). The V end lost 2 bases, the J end lost 3 bases, and 9 bases lay between the germline ends. Here the CDR3 DNA reads TGTGCCAGCAGTTACACCAGGGTAACAGATACGCAGTATTTT. Translating it yields CASSYTRVTDTQYF.

The chain links TRBV5-6 to TRBJ2-7; 9 positions agree with TRBD1. The V gene end was trimmed by 4 bases and the J gene end by 3 bases; junction bases not matched to a gene: 14. Germline CDR1 reads SGHDT; CDR2 reads YYEEEE. CDR3 length equals 17 residues. The CDR3 loop is CASSGLTWLGQGYEQYF. DNA of the CDR3: TGTGCCAGCAGCGGTCTTACTTGGTTGGGACAGGGCTACGAGCAGTACTTC. The whole variable domain, remainder taken from reference TRBV5-6 and TRBJ2-7, is DAGVTQSPTHLIKTRGQQVTLRCSPKSGHDTVSWYQQALGQGPQFIFQYYEEEERQRGNFPDRFSGHQFPNYSSELNVNALLLGDSALYLCASSGLTWLGQGYEQYFGPGTRLTVT.

V usage is TRBV5-1 and J usage is TRBJ2-1, with 7 nucleotides matching TRBD1. CDR1 and CDR2 from the germline V gene are SGHRS and YFSETQ. The CDR3 extends over 17 amino acids. V shed 4 bases, J shed 3 bases, and the junction held 13 bases outside the gene matches. The CDR3 sequence: CASSPTGLKYLYNEQFF. The CDR3 region has the DNA TGCGCCAGCAGCCCGACAGGGTTGAAGTATCTCTACAATGAGCAGTTCTTC.